This entry features one TCR beta chain sequence. The antigen remains undetermined. The data stem from a study of T-cell memory formation after mild COVID-19. On the study more broadly: TCR clusters were mostly confined to one donor each. The study's findings and limits: CD4+ contracting clones lay mainly in CM and EM, CD8+ ones in EMRA. In pre-infection memory, a portion of responding clones appeared, which suggested that cross-reactive memory joined. Clones that contracted from day 15 to 85 had balanced CD4/CD8; later expanders were CD4+ biased.

V trimming: 0 bases; J trimming: 3 bases; junction bases outside the gene matches: 3. There are 14 residues in the CDR3. Germline values: CDR1 SGHKS, CDR2 YYEKEE (reference sequence). TCRdb redid the calling of the 5' RACE reads with MiXCR, one entry per CDR3 protein. The repertoire has 580,000 or so distinct CDR3 sequences, 17% of them found once; the top ten carry approximately 8.1%. This chain joins TRBV5-5 and TRBJ2-7, with TRBD1 matching 7 bases. The sequenced sample consisted of PBMCs or a T cell subset sorted from them (not recorded which). This TCR came from an adult woman who had mild COVID-19 (a few samples of this study predate the infection). Cell type and time point are not known. The CDR3 reads CASSLGGQRYEQYF. Written as DNA, the CDR3 is TGTGCCAGCAGCTTGGGGGGACAGCGCTACGAGCAGTACTTC.